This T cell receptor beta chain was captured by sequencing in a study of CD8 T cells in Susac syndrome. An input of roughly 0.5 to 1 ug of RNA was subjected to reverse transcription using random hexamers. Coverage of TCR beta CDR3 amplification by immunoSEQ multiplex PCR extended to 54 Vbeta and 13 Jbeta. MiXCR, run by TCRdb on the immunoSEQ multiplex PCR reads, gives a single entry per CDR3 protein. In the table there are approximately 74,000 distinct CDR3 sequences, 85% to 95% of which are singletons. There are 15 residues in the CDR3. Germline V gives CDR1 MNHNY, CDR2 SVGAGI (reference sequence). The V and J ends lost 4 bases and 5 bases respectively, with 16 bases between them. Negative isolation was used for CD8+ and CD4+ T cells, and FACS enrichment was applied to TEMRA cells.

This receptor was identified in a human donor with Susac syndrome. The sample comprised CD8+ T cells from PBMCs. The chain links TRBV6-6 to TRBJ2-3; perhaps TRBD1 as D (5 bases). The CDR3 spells CASSFGAVDLDTQYF. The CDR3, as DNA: TGTGCCAGCAGTTTTGGGGCCGTGGATTTAGATACGCAGTATTTT.